This TCR beta chain was identified in a study of human T cells and chemical hapten exposure. TCRdb redid the calling of the RACE reads with MiXCR, one entry per CDR3 protein. The table has a few hundred thousand distinct CDR3 sequences, roughly 8% seen once. This clonotype was seen at least ten times. Time point meaning: pre-sensitization, week 0. Treatment denoted: therapeutic diphenylcyclopropenone sensitization with weekly scalp DPC. The receptor was isolated from a man between 18 and 35 years old with alopecia areata. Some clones in this sample may be carry-over from other donors' samples. This specimen consisted of whole blood, obtained in connection with sensitization to the hapten diphenylcyclopropenone (DPC).

This CDR3 is CASVLRAGGGYQPQHF. The CDR3 region has the DNA TGTGCCAGCGTTCTACGAGCAGGGGGCGGTTATCAGCCCCAGCATTTT. The chain uses TRBV28 and TRBJ1-5, with 8 nucleotides matching TRBD1. Germline loops: CDR1 MDHEN, CDR2 SYDVKM. This CDR3 is built from 16 residues. V trimming: 8 bases; J trimming: 5 bases; junction bases outside the gene matches: 14.